This T cell receptor beta chain is from a study of identical twins. Study observations and caveats: Researchers reported excess low generation probability among twin-shared out-of-frame alpha sequences.

Germline V gene lookup returns CDR1 SGHTA and CDR2 FQGTGA. V lost 6 bases, J lost 1 base, and 21 bases lay in between. This CDR3 has 17 residues. Each CDR3 protein is one row after TCRdb ran MiXCR on the 5' RACE reads. In the table there are roughly 480,000 distinct CDR3 sequences, around 24% of which are singletons. On this clonotype itself: Its antigen is undetermined.

This sample was shared with a second study, whose subject was T cells expressing NK-cell markers. That work adds: Seven HCMV-seropositive donors and one seronegative donor made up the eight sequenced donors.

The chain is built from TRBV7-3 and TRBJ2-5, with D possibly being TRBD1 (6 bases). This TCR derives from a woman younger than 35 in good health. Sequencing input: CD4+ T cells sorted from blood. The CDR3 protein is CASRCKGESDFQETQYF. The CDR3 bases are TGTGCCAGCAGATGTAAGGGGGAAAGCGATTTCCAAGAGACCCAGTACTTC.